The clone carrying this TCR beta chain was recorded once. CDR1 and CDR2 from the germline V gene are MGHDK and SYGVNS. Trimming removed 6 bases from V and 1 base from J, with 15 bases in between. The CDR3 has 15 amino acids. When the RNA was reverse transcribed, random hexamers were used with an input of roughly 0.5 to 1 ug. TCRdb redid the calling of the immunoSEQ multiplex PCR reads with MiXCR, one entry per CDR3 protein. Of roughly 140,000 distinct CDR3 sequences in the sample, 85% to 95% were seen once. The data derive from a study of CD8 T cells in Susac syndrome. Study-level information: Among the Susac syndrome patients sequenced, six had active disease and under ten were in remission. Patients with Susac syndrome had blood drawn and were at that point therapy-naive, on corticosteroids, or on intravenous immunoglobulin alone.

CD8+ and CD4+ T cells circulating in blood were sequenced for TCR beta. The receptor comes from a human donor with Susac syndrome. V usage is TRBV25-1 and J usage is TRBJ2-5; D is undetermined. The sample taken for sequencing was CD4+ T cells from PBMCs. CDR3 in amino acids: CASRLGSATQETQYF. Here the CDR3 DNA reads TGTGCCAGCAGGTTGGGCTCAGCGACCCAAGAGACCCAGTACTTC.